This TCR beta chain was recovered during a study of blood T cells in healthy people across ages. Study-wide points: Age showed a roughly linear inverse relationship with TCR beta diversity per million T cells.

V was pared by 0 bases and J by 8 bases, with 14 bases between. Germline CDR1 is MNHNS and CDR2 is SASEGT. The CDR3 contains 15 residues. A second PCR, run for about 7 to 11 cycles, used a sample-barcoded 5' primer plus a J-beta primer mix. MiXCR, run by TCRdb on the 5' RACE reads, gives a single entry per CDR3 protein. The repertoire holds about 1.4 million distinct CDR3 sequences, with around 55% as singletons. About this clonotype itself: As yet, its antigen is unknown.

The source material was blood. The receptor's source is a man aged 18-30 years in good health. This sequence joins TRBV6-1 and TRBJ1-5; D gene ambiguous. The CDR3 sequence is CASSEAALSGEPQHF. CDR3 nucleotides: TGTGCCAGCAGTGAAGCGGCCCTCAGCGGTGAGCCCCAGCATTTT.